This TCR beta chain was recorded in a study of tumor-infiltrating lymphocytes in primary liver carcinoma. On the study more broadly: The study obtained roughly 3.5 to 8 million productive TCRbeta reads per sample, similar across tissue types. Overall study results and limits: Compared with tumor region pairs, tumor-adjacent and tumor-blood pairs overlapped less.

Starting material for RNA and DNA co-extraction consisted of about 20-32 mg of unsorted bulk tissue. Tumor regions sampled: superior, inferior, left, right poles, and centre. Every tumor specimen contained over 85% viable tumor cells. The investigators made TCR beta cDNA from about 510 ng total RNA, using a constant-region primer. It was through three nested multiplex PCR rounds of slightly modified ARM-PCR that TCR beta libraries arose. TCRdb passed the multiplex PCR reads through MiXCR, listing each CDR3 protein once. The table records more than 75,000 distinct CDR3 sequences, approximately 70% of them present only once. This clonotype has a count of ten or more. Its antigen is not known. The TCR comes from a man aged 40-50 years with primary liver carcinoma and hepatitis B virus infection. The sequencing input was liver tumor tissue from sampling region 1. Indicated subset: tumor region T1, superior pole.

CDR3 nucleotides: TGTGCCAGCGGAGCATACAGGGTGCAAGATACGCAGTATTTT. It specifies CASGAYRVQDTQYF. This chain joins TRBV6-1 and TRBJ2-3; possibly TRBD1 for D (6 bases). The CDR3 extends over 14 amino acids. V was clipped by 8 bases and J by 5 bases, with 17 bases between them. The V gene's germline CDR1 is MNHNS and CDR2 SASEGT.